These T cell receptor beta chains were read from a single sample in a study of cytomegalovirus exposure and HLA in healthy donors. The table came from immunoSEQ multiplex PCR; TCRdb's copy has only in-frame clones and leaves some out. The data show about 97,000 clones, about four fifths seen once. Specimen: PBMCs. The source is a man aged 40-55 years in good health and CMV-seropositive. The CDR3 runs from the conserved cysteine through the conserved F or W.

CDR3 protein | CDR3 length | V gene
CASSQPGWDRDGYGYTF | 17 | TRBV4-1
CASSGGQGTPYEQYF | 15 | TRBV19
CASGETGLRGVQYF | 14 | TRBV2
CASSPRTGLETEAFF | 15 | TRBV18
CASSSPGGTYEQYF | 14 | TRBV5-1
CASSLQGLGTEAFF | 14 | TRBV7-8
CASSWDSITEAFF | 13 | TRBV25-1
CASSIFGTEAFF | 12 | TRBV19
CASRASGASTDTQYF | 15 | TRBV6-4
CASSPRYNEQFF | 12 | TRBV6-5
CASSLVAGRFNEQFF | 15 | TRBV7-9
CASSLGVYEQFF | 12 | TRBV7-2
CASSLRTGEVSDTQYF | 16 | TRBV18
CASSPSWTVTEAFF | 14 | TRBV5-5
CASSVAGFVSPLHF | 14 | TRBV9
CASSESPSAGELFF | 14 | TRBV10-1
CASSLPFGTGVGYTF | 15 | TRBV7-9
CASSPRTGDQAFF | 13 | TRBV7-9
CSAAQGQDYGYTF | 13 | TRBV29-1
CASSLGQRVPEAFF | 14 | TRBV5-6
CASTIRGTGGWYTEAFF | 17 | TRBV5-4
CASSVRAIAGNTDTQYF | 17 | TRBV9
CSVGPGTVNTEAFF | 14 | TRBV29-1
CAWSGKGQGDTEAFF | 15 | TRBV30
CASSFGGRGEKLFF | 14 | TRBV5-4
CASSRTGPNTQYF | 13 | TRBV9
CASSLGPVNQPQHF | 14 | TRBV27
CASSQPGQGDYGYTF | 15 | TRBV4-1
CASSLNSNTEAFF | 13 | TRBV7-3
CASSLPTGGGLKAFF | 15 | TRBV28
CASSQGQRGTEAFF | 14 | TRBV7-6
CASSPRTAGNTIYF | 14 | TRBV11-1
CASSPRTSGTYEQYF | 15 | TRBV27
CACYLWGGPNTGELFF | 16 | TRBV30
CASSEKRTGAGYTF | 14 | TRBV2
CASSVGGRAYNEQFF | 15 | TRBV10-2
CASSPLVVNEQYF | 13 | TRBV18
CASSPIGQGGYEQYF | 15 | TRBV19
CASSPFGGGAGELFF | 15 | TRBV18
CASSSPGGTGNQPQHF | 16 | TRBV6-6
CASRGRLTTNEKLFF | 15 | TRBV6-1
CASSVRGAINTEAFF | 15 | TRBV2
CATRGQVVGPQHF | 13 | TRBV2
CAIRETLGTGRNYTF | 15 | TRBV10-3
CAKHARGTAGDNQPQHF | 17 | TRBV6-4
CASSLGEGGEDHEQYF | 16 | TRBV4-2
CASSFKAGGHYNEQFF | 16 | TRBV9
CASSLVGTPSNQPQHF | 16 | TRBV7-8
CASSSGTLSSYEQYF | 15 | TRBV28
CASSIFGGETQYF | 13 | TRBV6-1
CARKQSAVLMNTEAFF | 16 | TRBV2
CASSLRPGQQETQYF | 15 | TRBV7-3
CAWSVHRNTEAFF | 13 | TRBV30
CASSQDRSGGVGETQYF | 17 | TRBV4-2
CASSYSEAGAGEQYF | 15 | TRBV6-6